Listed here are 14 T cell receptor beta chains from one sample, sequenced in a study of technical replicates of blood from a handful of donors (dated by TCRdb to the late 2010s). The library was generated by the immunoSEQ multiplex PCR assay. The clones in this table, taken by TCRdb from immuneACCESS, are in-frame only. Not every clone is retained; where verified, under half of the shortfall comes from an unresolved V gene, and the cause of the rest is unknown. The sample table records tens of thousands of clones; approximately 96% of these occur just once. In total, the top ten clones hold 0.36% of the sample. Sequenced sample: T cells isolated from PBMCs. The receptor source for this set is a human donor in good health.

The chain has TRBV6-5 and TRBJ2-5, with 10 bases that match TRBD2. With 2 bases clipped from V and 2 bases from J, the junction kept 2 bases outside the gene matches. The CDR3 extends over 15 amino acids. Germline V gene lookup returns CDR1 MNHEY and CDR2 SVGAGI. The CDR3 loop is CASSYGTSEQETQYF. The DNA for the CDR3 is TGTGCCAGCAGTTACGGGACTAGCGAGCAAGAGACCCAGTACTTC.

The chain employs TRBV6-1 and TRBJ2-2; D perhaps matches TRBD1 (6 bases). V shed 1 base and J shed 4 bases, with 10 bases lying between them. Germline values: CDR1 MNHNS, CDR2 SASEGT. CDR3 length: 15 amino acids. CDR3: CASSEGTGFTGELFF. CDR3 nucleotide sequence: TGTGCCAGCAGTGAAGGAACAGGGTTCACCGGGGAGCTGTTTTTT.

This rearrangement joins TRBV6-1 to TRBJ2-1; 7 nucleotides agree with TRBD2. The CDR3 covers 16 residues. V trimming: 0 bases; J trimming: 3 bases; junction bases outside the gene matches: 5. Germline values: CDR1 MNHNS, CDR2 SASEGT. The CDR3 spells CASSEAPAGYYNEQFF. The CDR3 coding sequence is TGTGCCAGCAGTGAAGCGCCAGCGGGATACTACAATGAGCAGTTCTTC.

The chain couples TRBV5-4 to TRBJ1-2; D is possibly TRBD1 (6 bases). The CDR3 runs to 15 residues. The germline gives CDR1 SGHNT, CDR2 YYREEE (reference sequence). V lost 0 bases, J lost 8 bases, and 17 bases lay in between. Here the CDR3 DNA reads TGTGCCAGCAGCTTGGAGGGGGAGGGTCAGGACGGCTACACCTTC. This sequence encodes CASSLEGEGQDGYTF.

The J gene is TRBJ2-7, the V gene TRBV25-1; TRBD1 matches 7 bases. The CDR3 contains 16 residues. The germline V gene has CDR1 MGHDK and CDR2 SYGVNS. Unmatched junction bases numbered 13, after V lost 5 bases and J lost 3 bases. The CDR3 region has the DNA TGTGCCAGCAGTCCTCTCGGACAGGCGACCCACTACGAGCAGTACTTC. Amino acids: CASSPLGQATHYEQYF.

This rearrangement joins TRBV4-1 to TRBJ2-3, with TRBD2 identical over 12 bases. The germline V gene has CDR1 MGHRA and CDR2 YSYEKL. V trimming: 2 bases; J trimming: 13 bases; junction bases outside the gene matches: 10. CDR3 size: 15 residues. Written as DNA, the CDR3 is TGCGCCAGCAGCCAATTTCCCCTCCTAGCGGGGGGGGAGTATTTT. The encoded protein is CASSQFPLLAGGEYF.

This clone was seen just once. V is TRBV27 and J is TRBJ1-5, with 8 nucleotides matching TRBD1. The CDR3 contains 16 residues. The junction had 10 bases not matched to a gene; V was cut back by 6 bases and J by 3 bases. CDR1 MNHEY and CDR2 SMNVEV come from the germline V gene (reference sequence). Here the CDR3 reads CASSLLGQDFNQPQHF. CDR3 DNA: TGTGCCAGCAGCCTATTGGGACAGGATTTCAATCAGCCCCAGCATTTT.

This chain links TRBV6-5 with TRBJ2-2; D is perhaps TRBD1 (6 bases). The ends were cut back, 10 bases at V and 2 bases at J, with 14 bases in the middle. The CDR3 spans 14 residues. The germline CDR1 and CDR2 sequences are MNHEY and SVGAGI. CDR3 coding DNA: TGTGCCACCCTAAGGGACATTAACACCGGGGAGCTGTTTTTT. Its translation: CATLRDINTGELFF.

The chain combines TRBV30 with TRBJ2-3; D might be TRBD2 (6 bases). The CDR3 is 14 residues long. Trimming cost V 4 bases and J 4 bases, with 15 bases left between them. The V gene's germline CDR1 is GTSNPN and CDR2 SVGIG (reference sequence). For the CDR3, the DNA is TGTGCCTGGAAAGGGGACGGGAGTCCAGATACGCAGTATTTT. It codes for CAWKGDGSPDTQYF.

The V and J genes are TRBV30 and TRBJ1-1; D ambiguous. CDR1 is GTSNPN and CDR2 is SVGIG in the germline V gene (reference sequence). The CDR3 runs 12 residues. The ends were cut back, 3 bases at V and 1 base at J, with 6 bases in the middle. In nucleotides, the CDR3 is TGTGCCTGGAGGACGGGGAACACTGAAGCTTTCTTT. Amino acid sequence: CAWRTGNTEAFF.

This clone has only one observation. This chain uses TRBV6-1 with TRBJ2-7; D possibly corresponds to TRBD1 (5 bases). From germline, CDR1 is MNHNS and CDR2 SASEGT. This CDR3 is built from 16 residues. V lost 2 bases, J lost 2 bases, and 16 bases lay in between. The CDR3 here is CASSEQHTGSTYEQYF. CDR3 nucleotides: TGTGCCAGCAGTGAACAACATACAGGCTCCACCTACGAGCAGTACTTC.

V is TRBV7-2 and J is TRBJ1-5; unclear D gene. CDR3 length: 13 amino acids. V was trimmed by 1 base and J by 4 bases, leaving 5 bases between them. CDR1 and CDR2 (germline): SGHTA, FQGNSA. CDR3 nucleotide sequence: TGTGCCAGCAGCTTAGACTTAAATCAGCCCCAGCATTTT. Residues: CASSLDLNQPQHF.

The chain links TRBV30 to TRBJ1-5; TRBD1 might be the D (5 bases). With 2 bases removed from V and 9 bases from J, the gap between germline ends came to 8 bases. The CDR3 covers 11 residues. Germline loops: CDR1 GTSNPN, CDR2 SVGIG (reference sequence). This CDR3 reads CAWSRGGPQHF. For the CDR3, the DNA is TGTGCCTGGAGTCGCGGGGGGCCCCAGCATTTT. Based on the CDR3 plus reference TRBV30 and TRBJ1-5, the full variable domain is SQTIHQWPATLVQPVGSPLSLECTVEGTSNPNLYWYRQAAGRGLQLLFYSVGIGQISSEVPQNLSASRPQDRQFILSSKKLLLSDSGFYLCAWSRGGPQHFGDGTRLSIL.

The chain uses TRBV2 and TRBJ1-2; 7 positions agree with TRBD1. After removal of 3 bases from V and 4 bases from J, the junction contained 14 bases not matched to a gene. This CDR3 region has 17 residues. CDR1 SNHLY and CDR2 FYNNEI come from the germline V gene. The CDR3 DNA is TGTGCCAGCAGTGAGCTTGCGGCGTACAGGGGCTTCTATGGCTACACCTTC. Encoded protein: CASSELAAYRGFYGYTF.